This TCR beta chain came from a study of blood T cell repertoires in COVID-19. In the study overall: Samples taken during acute and convalescent COVID-19 were collected in the United States, Italy and Spain. PBMCs, B-cell-depleted T cells, or T cells provided the cDNA or gDNA that made up the material.

Clones were read by immunoSEQ multiplex PCR, and TCRdb kept only the in-frame ones, dropping some. The sample has 100,000 to 150,000 clones, approximately 77% seen once. Sequenced material: peripheral blood. This sequence originates from a human donor in a cohort sampled during active COVID-19.

The CDR3 loop is CASSLWQSYEQYF. CDR3 nucleotide sequence: TGTGCCAGCAGTTTATGGCAATCCTACGAGCAGTACTTC. This chain connects TRBV27 to TRBJ2-7; D gene ambiguous. V shed 1 base and J shed 1 base, with 5 bases lying between them. The CDR3 length is 13 residues. Looked up from germline, CDR1 is MNHEY and CDR2 is SMNVEV (reference sequence).